This TCR beta chain was profiled in a study of shared T cell receptors in the human thymus. Profiling relied on immunoSEQ multiplex PCR, and the TCRdb table lists in-frame clones only, not all of them. The sample consists of roughly 710,000 clones, 80% to 90% of them appearing once. These data are also associated with another study on human thymus T cells. That source adds: Infants served as donors; they were healthy and Finnish and were having corrective surgery for congenital heart defects. Among unrelated individuals, related research reported thymic repertoires that overlapped highly.

The TCR comes from a girl in the first two years of life with a congenital heart defect. Sequencing used thymocytes.

The CDR3 loop reads CASSEARGLPNSPLHF. The DNA for the CDR3 is TGTGCCAGCAGTGAAGCTAGGGGGCTCCCAAATTCACCCCTCCACTTT. The genes are TRBV6-1 and TRBJ1-6; 7 bases align to TRBD1. Germline V gene data show CDR1 as MNHNS and CDR2 as SASEGT. V lost 0 bases, J lost 7 bases, and 6 bases stayed unmatched. This CDR3 comprises 16 residues.